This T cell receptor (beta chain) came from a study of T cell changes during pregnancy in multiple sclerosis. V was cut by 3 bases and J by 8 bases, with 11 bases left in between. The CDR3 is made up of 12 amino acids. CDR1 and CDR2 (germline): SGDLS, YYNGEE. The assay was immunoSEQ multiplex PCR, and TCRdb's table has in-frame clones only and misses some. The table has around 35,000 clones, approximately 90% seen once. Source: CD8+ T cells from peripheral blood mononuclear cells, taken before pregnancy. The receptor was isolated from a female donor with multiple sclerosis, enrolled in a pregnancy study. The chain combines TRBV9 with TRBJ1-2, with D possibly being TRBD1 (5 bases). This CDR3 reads CASSGQGVGYTF. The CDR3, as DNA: TGTGCCAGCAGCGGGCAGGGTGTGGGCTACACCTTC.